Listed here is a single T cell receptor (beta chain). Its cognate antigen is unknown. The repertoire was sequenced with immunoSEQ multiplex PCR; TCRdb's copy has only in-frame clones and lacks some. Among around 300,000 clones listed, around 89% were seen once. This entry belongs to a study of Ad26.COV2.S vaccination and SARS-CoV-2 variants. The treatment here: some 20 received Ad26.COV2.S at low or high dose, single or two shots; 5 received placebo; per-sample allocation not given. Sampling happened 63 days after the first vaccine or placebo injection. An adult donor aged 18-55 years was enrolled in Boston. Its platform was an Ad26 vector, and its expressed antigen was Wuhan-strain SARS-CoV-2 spike. V was clipped by 3 bases and J by 2 bases, with 8 bases between them. The length of the CDR3 is 14 residues. Germline V gene lookup returns CDR1 DFQATT and CDR2 SNEGSKA (reference sequence). General study points: Quantification of TCR breadth and depth may have yielded underestimates of total T cell responses.

This sequence originates from a person between 18 and 65 years old who received the Ad26.COV2.S COVID-19 vaccine or a placebo. The chain is built from TRBV20-1 and TRBJ2-6; D not resolved. This specimen consisted of peripheral blood, obtained in a trial of Ad26.COV2.S vaccine versus placebo. The CDR3 region is CSASSGPGANVLTF. The DNA of the CDR3 is TGCAGTGCTAGTTCCGGGCCTGGGGCCAACGTCCTGACTTTC.